What follows are 17 T cell receptor beta chains derived from one specimen sequenced in a study of cytomegalovirus exposure and HLA in healthy donors. Amplification used 60 Vbeta primers and 13 Jbeta primers. TCRdb's copy holds only in-frame clones and misses some; the assay was immunoSEQ multiplex PCR. The profile shows about 120,000 clones, under 80% of them singletons. The source material was PBMCs. All receptors come from a woman in her thirties or forties in good health and CMV-seropositive.

This sequence joins TRBV9 and TRBJ1-2; 9 bases fit TRBD1. The J segment lost 4 bases and the V segment lost 0 bases, leaving 4 bases of the junction unmatched. Germline CDR1 is SGDLS and CDR2 is YYNGEE. CDR3 length: 15 residues. The CDR3 loop reads CASSVGTGEIYGYTF. The CDR3 DNA sequence: TGTGCCAGCAGCGTAGGGACAGGGGAGATCTATGGCTACACCTTC.

In regard to this clone: Other DNA sequences in the same sample also yield this CDR3. V gene TRBV2 combines with J gene TRBJ2-1, with D maybe TRBD2 (6 bases). The CDR3 consists of 14 residues. The germline V gene encodes CDR1 SNHLY and CDR2 FYNNEI. Trimming removed 7 bases at V and 5 bases at J, with 15 bases between. The CDR3 loop reads CASTWRARDNEQFF. The CDR3 nucleotides are TGTGCCAGCACCTGGAGGGCGAGGGACAATGAGCAGTTCTTC.

The chain uses TRBV5-1 and TRBJ2-5; the D gene is possibly TRBD1 (6 bases). The better agreement between TRBJ2-7 and the DNA end casts doubt on the J call. The length of the CDR3 is 15 residues. Germline CDR1 and CDR2: SGHRS and YFSETQ. CDR3 sequence reads: CASSLARTVIYEQYF. The CDR3 DNA sequence: TGCGCCAGCAGCTTGGCCCGGACAGTGATCTACGAGCAGTACTTC.

This clone was counted a few times. This chain joins TRBV5-1 and TRBJ2-7; 9 bases are shared with TRBD1. V lost 0 bases and J lost 7; bases outside the gene matches: 8. Germline CDR1 is SGHRS and CDR2 is YFSETQ. This CDR3 has 15 amino acids. CDR3 in amino acids: CASSLGDRASGEQYF. CDR3 sequence (DNA): TGCGCCAGCAGCTTGGGGGACAGGGCATCGGGGGAGCAGTACTTC.

The chain uses TRBV6-6 and TRBJ1-2; tentative D call: TRBD1 (6 bases). Looked up from germline, CDR1 is MNHNY and CDR2 is SVGAGI (reference sequence). The V gene lost 5 bases and the J gene lost 3 bases, with 16 bases spanning the gap. The CDR3 sequence is 15 residues long. The CDR3 spells CASSQGGALDYGYTF. The CDR3 nucleotides read TGTGCCAGCAGTCAAGGGGGAGCCCTGGACTATGGCTACACCTTC.

V usage is TRBV5-1 and J usage is TRBJ1-2; the match to TRBD1 covers 7 bases. The trim removed 2 bases at V and 7 bases at J, leaving 11 bases unmatched. This CDR3 is built from 15 residues. The germline gives CDR1 SGHRS, CDR2 YFSETQ. The DNA of the CDR3 is TGCGCCAGCAGCTTATCACAGGGGCCCCAGTCTGGCTACACCTTC. Translation gives CASSLSQGPQSGYTF.

The V gene is TRBV23-1, the J gene TRBJ2-3; D is ambiguous. TRBV23-1 is recorded as an ORF, its role being uncertain. This CDR3 has 13 residues. Trimming shortened V by 0 bases and J by 5 bases, and 6 bases separated the two germline ends. CDR3 amino acids: CASSQSRVDTQYF. In DNA, the CDR3 is TGCGCCAGCAGTCAATCCCGGGTAGATACGCAGTATTTT.

This clone was counted a few times. The chain carries TRBV29-1 and TRBJ2-7, with D possibly TRBD2 on 5 matching bases. Per the germline V gene, CDR1 is SQVTM and CDR2 is ANQGSEA. The CDR3 sequence is 13 residues long. With 5 bases removed from V and 3 bases from J, the gap between germline ends came to 14 bases. The CDR3, as DNA: TGCAGCGTTTCGTCAGGACGGGACTACGAGCAGTACTTC. Its translation: CSVSSGRDYEQYF.

This rearrangement joins TRBV5-1 to TRBJ1-2; D uncertain. V was clipped by 0 bases and J by 2 bases, with 11 bases between them. Germline values: CDR1 SGHRS, CDR2 YFSETQ. The CDR3 runs 15 residues. The CDR3 DNA sequence: TGCGCCAGCAGCTTGGTCCCAGGCCCAAACTATGGCTACACCTTC. Protein product: CASSLVPGPNYGYTF.

The rearrangement joins TRBV5-6 to TRBJ2-7; TRBD2 matches at 10 bases. The CDR3 length is 13 residues. V was clipped by 3 bases and J by 8 bases; unmatched bases: 5. The germline V gene encodes CDR1 SGHDT and CDR2 YYEEEE. The chain's CDR3 is CASSSTAGGKQYF. CDR3 bases: TGTGCCAGCAGCTCGACAGCGGGGGGGAAGCAGTACTTC.

This clone occurred a few times. The chain is built from TRBV25-1 and TRBJ2-1; maybe TRBD1 (6 bases). This CDR3 comprises 11 residues. Germline V lookup: CDR1 MGHDK, CDR2 SYGVNS. V lost 6 bases to trimming and J lost 8 bases, with 8 bases between them. The CDR3 loop is CASRGAHEQFF. CDR3 nucleotides: TGTGCCAGCAGGGGGGCACATGAGCAGTTCTTC.

The chain is built from TRBV5-1 and TRBJ2-3, with TRBD2 identical over 7 bases. The junction had 8 bases not matched to a gene; V was cut back by 1 base and J by 0 bases. The CDR3 totals 17 residues. Per germline, CDR1 SGHRS and CDR2 YFSETQ. The chain's CDR3 is CASSLRASGLSTDTQYF. CDR3 DNA: TGCGCCAGCAGCTTGAGGGCTAGCGGCCTGAGCACAGATACGCAGTATTTT.

This chain uses TRBV2 with TRBJ1-1, with 8 bases that match TRBD1. Trimming cost V 4 bases and J 7 bases; bases outside gene matches: 2. CDR3 length: 12 residues. Germline CDR1 is SNHLY and CDR2 is FYNNEI. The CDR3 region is CASSGQGFEAFF. The CDR3 nucleotides read TGTGCCAGCAGTGGACAGGGGTTTGAAGCTTTCTTT.

V gene TRBV18 combines with J gene TRBJ1-3; no reliable D call. The CDR3 is 12 amino acids. V lost 3 bases, J lost 8 bases, and 8 bases lay in between. Germline CDR1 and CDR2: KGHSH and LQKENI. CDR3 sequence: CASSPAVDTIYF. The CDR3 DNA reads as TGTGCCAGCTCACCGGCGGTTGACACCATATATTTT.

This clone was found a few times. The V gene is TRBV27, the J gene TRBJ2-3, with 9 bases that match TRBD1. The V and J ends lost 6 bases and 1 base, in that order; junction bases with no gene match: 8. The CDR3 spans 16 residues. CDR1 and CDR2 (germline): MNHEY, SMNVEV (reference sequence). The CDR3 spells CASSPQGAIRTDTQYF. The DNA for the CDR3 is TGTGCCAGCAGCCCACAGGGGGCCATTCGCACAGATACGCAGTATTTT.

The chain has TRBV19 and TRBJ1-5; D might be TRBD1 (5 bases). The CDR3 runs to 17 residues. V lost 3 bases to trimming and J lost 1 base, with 16 bases between them. Germline assignment: CDR1 LNHDA and CDR2 SQIVND (reference sequence). CDR3 loop: CASSIGRGGGSNQPQHF. The CDR3, as DNA: TGTGCCAGTAGTATCGGAAGGGGAGGTGGGAGCAATCAGCCCCAGCATTTT.

The CDR3 loop is CASSPPNGQGVGEKLFF. The CDR3 nucleotides are TGTGCCAGCTCACCACCGAATGGACAGGGGGTCGGTGAAAAACTGTTTTTT. The J gene is TRBJ1-4, the V gene TRBV18, with 10 bases that match TRBD1. There are 17 residues in the CDR3. V lost 0 bases to trimming and J lost 7 bases; unmatched junction nucleotides: 8. The germline V gene encodes CDR1 KGHSH and CDR2 LQKENI.